Sequencing of this T cell receptor (beta chain) was carried out in a study of blood T cells in healthy people across ages (dated by TCRdb to about 2015). With regard to the full study: In model experiments, roughly one uniquely barcoded TCR beta cDNA molecule per two T cells was captured by template switching. Age-related changes in TCR beta repertoire diversity were measured in the study by deep sequencing normalized with unique cDNA molecular identifiers. The donors were split into four age groups: young (average about 15 years), middle-aged (about 40), aged (more than 60) and long-lived (roughly 86). To avoid experimental bias, donors of different ages were spread randomly across the sequencing lanes. The study analyzed two additional independent replicas of 1 million unique cDNA reads from the same blood draw for two donors, one aged 18 to 30 and one aged 80 or older. The paper's findings and limits, for the study overall: Since profiling was done on bulk unsorted PBMCs, naive and antigen-experienced compartments could not be conclusively compared. There was a strong correlation between observed TCR beta diversity and the percentage of naive T cells measured by flow cytometry. Estimates of total diversity based on one million sequenced T cells were considered lower bounds and underestimates. Because the CMV infection status of the donors was unknown, age-related changes in expanded clonotypes may potentially have been confounded. Compared with the aged group, the long-lived group had more naive CD4+ T cells, fewer expanded clones and increased TCR diversity, a pattern suggesting age selection. As age increased, observed TCR beta diversity per million T cells dropped in a roughly linear way, and a significant reduction was already evident by age 40.

The donors were under 40 Caucasian individuals from Russia, aged roughly 6 to 100 years, who were systemically healthy. Ten milliliters of peripheral blood were drawn from each donor into EDTA-treated Vacutainer tubes. Ficoll-Paque density-gradient centrifugation was used to isolate PBMCs, with at least 6.5 million per sample. Total RNA, at least 5 micrograms per sample, was extracted from PBMCs with Trizol reagent. For every donor, flow cytometry on a PBMC aliquot measured the percentage of naive CD45RAhigh/CD27high T cells. Receptors were amplified or captured by 5' RACE. TCRdb shows the sequencer as Illumina HiSeq 2500. A second PCR of roughly 6 to 11 cycles was run with a J-beta primer mix and a sample-barcoded 5' primer. A template-switch 5' adaptor carrying 12 random nucleotides introduced a unique molecular identifier onto each TCR beta cDNA molecule. At least 2.5 million CDR3-containing paired-end reads were obtained from each sample. First-strand cDNA synthesis was performed from all RNA using the Mint cDNA synthesis kit, with priming by a TRBC-specific oligonucleotide. After uracil-DNA glycosylase treatment, a first 18-cycle PCR used universal primers M1SS and BC2_uni_R on all cDNA. The authors' analysis ran thus. For normalization, 1 million high-quality reads were randomly selected from each sample, with every read carrying a distinct molecular identifier. Instead of being binned into consensus sequences, reads with shared molecular identifiers were discarded. CDR3 identification, clonotype clustering and error correction used MiTCR with a Q25 quality threshold and the strictest error-elimination algorithm. A nonparametric unseen species model using Euler transformation provided a lower-bound estimate of total TCR beta diversity. TCRdb reprocessing: public reads trimmed at Q25 with fastp, clones called with MiXCR, in-frame beta chains kept. All rows with the same CDR3 protein become a single entry with the most common DNA and genes. TCRdb's processing, not the authors', yielded these V and J calls. A total of 730,000 or so distinct CDR3 sequences appear in this sample, about 42% of them only once. The biggest ten clones account for approximately 22% of the sample.

CDR3 length: 14 amino acids, cysteine to phenylalanine. The kept DNA is CDR3 alone, 42 bases in frame from the first base. Between the V and J ends, shortened by 6 bases and 6 bases respectively, the junction contains 18 bases. The germline V gene (reference sequence) sets CDR1 to DFQATT and CDR2 to SNEGSKA. This clonotype was counted only a few times. The target of this receptor is not known. It has no much larger one-base neighbor in the sample; base qualities were not kept. The sequence is built from TRBV20-1 and TRBJ2-1; the D assignment is uncertain and may be TRBD1 or TRBD2, with 5 bases supporting each. The sequence came from a woman aged 55-70 years in good health. Sequencing was carried out using blood. CDR3 sequence: CSAGTGTGVNEQFF. In nucleotide form, the sequence is TGCAGTGCAGGAACCGGGACCGGGGTCAATGAGCAGTTCTTC.